The subject of this entry is one T cell receptor beta chain. The sample belongs to a study of OX40 agonist ivuxolimab in advanced cancers. Data came from immunoSEQ multiplex PCR; TCRdb stores just in-frame clones and leaves some out. The table records 50,000 to 65,000 clones, 70% to 90% of them present only once. Germline CDR1 reads SGHAT; CDR2 reads FQNNGV. The CDR3 spans 17 residues. Material: CD4+ or CD8+ T cells sorted from blood, obtained in a trial of the OX40 agonist ivuxolimab. The clonotype comes from an adult with an advanced solid tumor such as melanoma, head and neck, liver or kidney cancer. The chain combines TRBV11-2 with TRBJ2-5; 8 bases match TRBD1. The DNA end lines up better with TRBJ2-7; the J call may be wrong. CDR3 DNA: TGTGCCAGCAGCTCACCACCAGGACAGGGTCGCACCTACGAGCAGTACTTC. Amino acid sequence: CASSSPPGQGRTYEQYF.